One sample yielded the 31 T cell receptor beta chains listed below, sequenced in a study of OX40 agonist ivuxolimab in advanced cancers. This table comes from immunoSEQ multiplex PCR, and its TCRdb copy is limited to in-frame clones, with some not included. This sample has tens of thousands of clones; approximately 90% occur once, and the top ten carry about a tenth. The specimen was CD4+ or CD8+ T cells sorted from blood, collected in a trial of the OX40 agonist ivuxolimab. The receptors shown here come from an adult with an advanced solid tumor such as melanoma, head and neck, liver or kidney cancer.

The chain employs TRBV7-9 and TRBJ2-5; D perhaps matches TRBD2 (5 bases). Germline CDR1 and CDR2: SEHNR and FQNEAQ (reference sequence). The CDR3 totals 15 residues. V was shortened by 4 bases and J by 4 bases, with 16 bases between the two germline ends. The CDR3 coding sequence is TGTGCCAGCAGCTCACCGGACCAGGAGGCAGAGACCCAGTACTTC. Its protein product is CASSSPDQEAETQYF.

The chain couples TRBV6-5 to TRBJ2-3; tentatively, D is TRBD2 (6 bases). Trimming cost V 3 bases and J 5 bases, with 9 bases left between them. Germline CDR1 is MNHEY and CDR2 is SVGAGI. The CDR3 consists of 13 residues. Here the CDR3 DNA reads TGTGCCAGCAGTTATCCGGGGGTAGATACGCAGTATTTT. Its translation is CASSYPGVDTQYF.

With respect to this clone: A junction end diverges from the germline sequence, so it may reflect a read error. CDR3 DNA: TGTGCCAGCAGTTCTCAGGGGGCTGGGAACACCATATATTTT. It codes for CASSSQGAGNTIYF. The chain combines TRBV27 with TRBJ1-3; TRBD1 aligns across 8 bases. The length of the CDR3 is 14 residues. The V gene's germline CDR1 is MNHEY and CDR2 SMNVEV (reference sequence).

V is TRBV9 and J is TRBJ1-1; D perhaps matches TRBD1 (6 bases). Per the germline V gene, CDR1 is SGDLS and CDR2 is YYNGEE. The CDR3 has 13 amino acids. V lost 4 bases and J lost 4, with 11 bases in between. The DNA of the CDR3 is TGTGCCAGCAGCCTGGGGGGGGCCACTGAAGCTTTCTTT. Its protein product is CASSLGGATEAFF.

This clone was detected once. Just one base apart from a much larger clone, this may be a read error. The rearrangement links TRBV6-1 to TRBJ2-7; 8 nucleotides match TRBD2. This CDR3 comprises 14 residues. In germline, CDR1 is MNHNS, CDR2 SASEGT. V was clipped by 3 bases and J by 0 bases; unmatched bases: 1. Here the CDR3 reads CASSDAGGSYEQYF. The CDR3 DNA follows: TGTGCCAGCAGTGACGCGGGGGGCTCCTACGAGCAGTACTTC.

V usage is TRBV9 and J usage is TRBJ2-1; TRBD2 matches 9 bases. There are 15 residues in the CDR3. Unmatched junction bases numbered 10, after V lost 5 bases and J lost 7 bases. Germline CDR1 reads SGDLS; CDR2 reads YYNGEE. This CDR3 is CASSLASGIENEQFF. CDR3 in DNA: TGTGCCAGCAGTCTAGCTAGCGGGATCGAGAATGAGCAGTTCTTC. Looking up the rest from reference TRBV9 and TRBJ2-1 gives the full variable domain: DSGVTQTPKHLITATGQRVTLRCSPRSGDLSVYWYQQSLDQGLQFLIQYYNGEERAKGNILERFSAQQFPDLHSELNLSSLELGDSALYFCASSLASGIENEQFFGPGTRLTVL.

About this clone itself: At one of its ends the junction is not consistent with the germline gene, which may arise from a read error. CDR3 amino acids: CASSRDRVEAFF. As DNA, the CDR3 is TGCGCCAGCAGTCGAGACAGGGTTGAAGCTTTCTTT. V and J are TRBV6-1 and TRBJ1-1; 7 nucleotides line up with TRBD1. Germline assignment: CDR1 MNHNS and CDR2 SASEGT. The CDR3 is 12 residues long.

V usage is TRBV27 and J usage is TRBJ2-1; 10 bases are shared with TRBD1. CDR1 MNHEY and CDR2 SMNVEV come from the germline V gene (reference sequence). The CDR3 covers 14 residues. The V gene end was trimmed by 3 bases and the J gene end by 6 bases; junction bases not matched to a gene: 2. In DNA, the CDR3 is TGTGCCAGCAGTTTCGGGACAGGGGTCAATGAGCAGTTCTTC. Its protein product is CASSFGTGVNEQFF.

This clone was counted once. The chain couples TRBV7-9 to TRBJ1-5, with a possible D match to TRBD1 (5 bases). CDR1 is SEHNR, CDR2 FQNEAQ, per germline (reference sequence). Trimming left V 1 base short and J 1 base short, with 11 bases between. This CDR3 is built from 16 residues. CDR3 region: CASSLGGWDSNQPQHF. CDR3 sequence (DNA): TGTGCCAGCAGCTTAGGTGGGTGGGACAGCAATCAGCCCCAGCATTTT.

The rearrangement links TRBV5-4 to TRBJ1-3; TRBD1 agrees at 7 bases. Germline CDR1 and CDR2: SGHNT and YYREEE (reference sequence). The ends lost 4 bases at V and 1 base at J; junction bases unmatched: 2. The CDR3 contains 14 residues. DNA of the CDR3: TGTGCCAGCAGCCAGGGGGTTTCTGGAAACACCATATATTTT. Translated: CASSQGVSGNTIYF.

The V gene is TRBV9, the J gene TRBJ1-4; TRBD1 agrees at 9 bases. CDR3 length: 16 amino acids. Germline V gene sequence: CDR1 SGDLS, CDR2 YYNGEE. The ends lost 3 bases at V and 4 bases at J; junction bases unmatched: 7. CDR3 sequence (DNA): TGTGCCAGCAGCGGACAGGGGGAGTCTGGTAATGAAAAACTGTTTTTT. Translating it yields CASSGQGESGNEKLFF.

This clone came up once. CDR3 region: CASSQDRGQGTEAFF. Written as DNA, the CDR3 is TGCGCCAGCAGCCAAGATAGGGGACAGGGAACAGAAGCTTTCTTT. The genes are TRBV4-1 and TRBJ1-1, with 9 bases aligning to TRBD1. The CDR3 contains 15 residues. CDR1 and CDR2 from the germline V gene are MGHRA and YSYEKL. Unmatched junction bases numbered 7, after V lost 0 bases and J lost 8 bases.

This CDR3 is CATRQGWRETQYF. In nucleotides, the CDR3 is TGTGCCACAAGACAGGGGTGGAGGGAGACCCAGTACTTC. This rearrangement joins TRBV28 to TRBJ2-5, with 8 nucleotides matching TRBD1. The V gene end was trimmed by 10 bases and the J gene end by 5 bases; junction bases not matched to a gene: 9. The CDR3 runs 13 residues. Germline CDR1 MDHEN, CDR2 SYDVKM. The variable domain in full, completed from reference TRBV28 and TRBJ2-5, reads DVKVTQSSRYLVKRTGEKVFLECVQDMDHENMFWYRQDPGLGLRLIYFSYDVKMKEKGDIPEGYSVSREKKERFSLILESASTNQTSMYLCATRQGWRETQYFGPGTRLLVL.

This clone was detected a few times. The rearrangement joins TRBV4-1 to TRBJ2-3; TRBD1 matches 8 bases. The CDR3 has 16 amino acids. V dropped 4 bases and J dropped 5; count of bases not matched to a gene: 11. CDR1 and CDR2 from the germline V gene are MGHRA and YSYEKL. The CDR3: CASSPGQGLLGDTQYF. The CDR3 nucleotides are TGCGCCAGCAGCCCTGGACAGGGCCTACTAGGAGATACGCAGTATTTT.

This clone was seen a few times. This chain links TRBV7-3 with TRBJ2-3, with 11 nucleotides matching TRBD2. This CDR3 contains 15 residues. Germline V CDR1 and CDR2: SGHTA, FQGTGA. The junction had 5 bases not matched to a gene; V was cut back by 5 bases and J by 4 bases. CDR3 in DNA: TGTGCCAGCAGCCTTGGGACTAGCGGATCAGATACGCAGTATTTT. This codes for CASSLGTSGSDTQYF.

With regard to this clone: Compared with germline, one end of the junction differs, possibly owing to a read error. This chain links TRBV19 with TRBJ2-7, with 10 bases aligning to TRBD1. CDR1 is LNHDA and CDR2 is SQIVND in the germline V gene (reference sequence). The CDR3 loop spans 15 amino acids. The CDR3 here is CASSPGTGEVSVKDF. The CDR3 DNA is TGTGCCAGTAGTCCCGGGACAGGGGAAGTTTCAGTAAAGGACTTC.

A remark on this clone: A junction end diverges from the germline sequence, so it may reflect a read error. V usage is TRBV30 and J usage is TRBJ2-1; no clear D. Germline V gene sequence: CDR1 GTSNPN, CDR2 SVGIG (reference sequence). This CDR3 contains 13 residues. In DNA, the CDR3 is TGTGCCTGGAGTAGGTATATAAACAAGGAGCAGTTCTTC. The encoded protein is CAWSRYINKEQFF.

This clone is a singleton in its sample. The chain carries TRBV10-3 and TRBJ2-5; D might be TRBD2 (5 bases). The CDR3 runs to 12 residues. The V end lost 9 bases, the J end lost 2 bases, and 10 bases lay between the germline ends. Germline V gene lookup returns CDR1 ENHRY and CDR2 SYGVKD. The CDR3 loop reads CAIAADQETQYF. CDR3 nucleotide sequence: TGTGCCATTGCAGCGGATCAAGAGACCCAGTACTTC.

The V gene is TRBV19, the J gene TRBJ1-1; no definite D call. V was clipped by 2 bases and J by 0 bases, with 4 bases between them. Germline assignment: CDR1 LNHDA and CDR2 SQIVND (reference sequence). CDR3 length: 13 amino acids. DNA for the CDR3: TGTGCCAGTAGTATATGGATGAACACTGAAGCTTTCTTT. Protein: CASSIWMNTEAFF.

J is TRBJ1-1 and V is TRBV30; D possibly corresponds to TRBD1 (6 bases). The CDR3 covers 13 residues. The V and J ends lost 0 bases and 5 bases respectively, with 10 bases between them. Germline CDR1 and CDR2: GTSNPN and SVGIG (reference sequence). The CDR3 DNA is TGTGCCTGGAGTGTTACTCAGGGGACTGAAGCTTTCTTT. It encodes CAWSVTQGTEAFF.

The chain combines TRBV27 with TRBJ2-1; D unresolved. The V and J ends lost 5 bases and 8 bases respectively, with 7 bases between them. Germline CDR1 MNHEY, CDR2 SMNVEV (reference sequence). The length of the CDR3 is 11 residues. CDR3 protein: CASSQNYEQFF. In DNA, the CDR3 is TGTGCCAGCAGTCAAAACTATGAGCAGTTCTTC.

The rearrangement links TRBV7-9 to TRBJ2-1; no firm D call. There are 14 residues in the CDR3. Per germline, CDR1 SEHNR and CDR2 FQNEAQ (reference sequence). Trimming stripped 5 bases from V and 2 bases from J, with 10 bases between. Here the CDR3 reads CASSPDSTYNEQFF. The CDR3 DNA reads as TGTGCCAGCAGCCCCGATTCCACCTACAATGAGCAGTTCTTC.

The chain recombines TRBV20-1 with TRBJ2-2; D gene ambiguous. This CDR3 comprises 11 residues. The germline V gene has CDR1 DFQATT and CDR2 SNEGSKA (reference sequence). Trimming shortened V by 0 bases and J by 6 bases, and 2 bases separated the two germline ends. The CDR3 DNA reads as TGCAGTGCTAGAGATGCCGGGGAGCTGTTTTTT. Protein: CSARDAGELFF.

The chain uses TRBV6-1 and TRBJ2-1, with D maybe TRBD1 (5 bases). Germline V CDR1 and CDR2: MNHNS, SASEGT. The CDR3 spans 15 residues. V lost 6 bases and J 0 bases, leaving 12 bases between the germline ends. The CDR3 loop reads CASSADKSSYNEQFF. Here the CDR3 DNA reads TGTGCCAGCAGCGCGGACAAAAGCTCCTACAATGAGCAGTTCTTC.

For the CDR3, the DNA is TGTGCCAGCAGCTGGCGGCCCGAGGCTGAAGCTTTCTTT. Translated: CASSWRPEAEAFF. The chain links TRBV2 to TRBJ1-1; D is unresolved. From germline, CDR1 is SNHLY and CDR2 FYNNEI. Trimming stripped 6 bases from V and 6 bases from J, with 14 bases between. This CDR3 contains 13 residues.

The CDR3 nucleotides read TGTGCCGTGCCCCAGAGAGGCGGGGAGCTGTTTTTT. This sequence encodes CAVPQRGGELFF. The chain links TRBV6-1 to TRBJ2-2, with D unclear. Trimming left V 11 bases short and J 7 bases short, with 14 bases between. This CDR3 comprises 12 residues. CDR1 and CDR2 from the germline V gene are MNHNS and SASEGT.

The chain is built from TRBV30 and TRBJ2-7, with D possibly TRBD1 on 6 matching bases. V gave up 4 bases and J gave up 7 bases, with 20 bases separating them. From germline, CDR1 is GTSNPN and CDR2 SVGIG (reference sequence). CDR3 length: 14 amino acids. The CDR3 sequence: CAWMEPGQVWEQYF. As DNA, the CDR3 is TGTGCCTGGATGGAACCGGGACAAGTGTGGGAGCAGTACTTC.

This sequence joins TRBV5-4 and TRBJ2-1, with a tentative D call TRBD2 (6 bases). The V end was cut by 2 bases, the J end by 7 bases, with 13 bases between. The CDR3 is 14 residues long. Germline CDR1 SGHNT, CDR2 YYREEE (reference sequence). CDR3 residues: CASSFRLEDNEQFF. The CDR3 nucleotides read TGTGCCAGCAGCTTCCGACTAGAAGATAATGAGCAGTTCTTC.

The chain joins TRBV29-1 to TRBJ2-1; D is perhaps TRBD1 or TRBD2 (5 bases each). This CDR3 spans 11 amino acids. The germline V gene has CDR1 SQVTM and CDR2 ANQGSEA. V was clipped by 1 base and J by 10 bases, with 8 bases between them. The CDR3 DNA reads as TGCAGCGTTGAAGCCAGGGAGGAGCAGTTCTTC. Amino acids: CSVEAREEQFF.

The chain couples TRBV30 to TRBJ1-1; TRBD1 agrees at 8 bases. CDR3 length: 14 amino acids. Losses at the gene ends were 7 bases for V and 8 bases for J; bases not matched to a gene: 15. Germline assignment: CDR1 GTSNPN and CDR2 SVGIG (reference sequence). CDR3 DNA: TGTGCCTATATGGACAGGGACGGTTTATGGGAAGCTTTCTTT. This gives the protein CAYMDRDGLWEAFF.

The chain combines TRBV11-2 with TRBJ1-2; D is uncertain. This CDR3 has 15 amino acids. Trimming left V 5 bases short and J 5 bases short, with 18 bases between. CDR1 is SGHAT, CDR2 FQNNGV, per germline. DNA for the CDR3: TGTGCCAGCAGCACTTCTCCGGGCAGAGATTATGGCTACACCTTC. Translating gives CASSTSPGRDYGYTF.